These 21 T cell receptor beta chains were sequenced from one sample in a study of T-cell memory formation after mild COVID-19. TCRdb called the 5' RACE reads again in MiXCR, with one record for every CDR3 protein. The table has about 110,000 distinct CDR3 sequences, about a fifth seen once; the top ten hold about 38%. The sample consisted of PBMCs or a T cell subset sorted from them (not recorded which). These receptors all come from a young man who had mild COVID-19 (a few samples of this study predate the infection). Cell type and time point are not known.

This chain connects TRBV15 to TRBJ2-3; D perhaps matches TRBD2 (5 bases). The CDR3 consists of 16 residues. Germline-derived CDR1 and CDR2 are LNHNV and YYDKDF (reference sequence). V was clipped by 1 base and J by 4 bases, with 15 bases between them. The CDR3 sequence is CATSRVRVGSADTQYF. Here the CDR3 DNA reads TGTGCCACCAGCAGAGTAAGGGTGGGGAGTGCAGATACGCAGTATTTT.

The CDR3 sequence is CASSSEGLGQPQHF. The CDR3 coding sequence is TGTGCCAGCAGCAGCGAAGGGTTGGGTCAGCCCCAGCATTTT. The chain carries TRBV7-9 and TRBJ1-5; no definite D call. The length of the CDR3 is 14 residues. In germline, CDR1 is SEHNR, CDR2 FQNEAQ (reference sequence). Trimming removed 5 bases at V and 6 bases at J, with 14 bases between.

This clonotype was counted between two and nine times. The V call is TRBV25-1, the J call TRBJ2-5; tentative D call: TRBD1 (5 bases). Trimming left V 4 bases short and J 3 bases short, with 6 bases between. Germline CDR1 reads MGHDK; CDR2 reads SYGVNS. The CDR3 loop spans 12 amino acids. In DNA, the CDR3 is TGTGCCAGCAGTGGGGGCGAAGAGACCCAGTACTTC. Translation gives CASSGGEETQYF.

CDR3 sequence reads: CASSSRGLAGSPSSTDTQYF. The CDR3 bases are TGTGCCAGCAGCTCCCGGGGATTAGCGGGGTCGCCCTCTAGCACAGATACGCAGTATTTT. The V call is TRBV9, the J call TRBJ2-3; 8 bases match TRBD2. The CDR3 runs to 20 residues. The V gene's germline CDR1 is SGDLS and CDR2 YYNGEE. J lost 0 bases, V lost 4 bases, and 19 bases had no gene match.

The chain is built from TRBV4-3 and TRBJ2-5, with a tentative D call TRBD2 (6 bases). The CDR3 is 15 amino acids. V lost 1 base, J lost 4 bases, and 13 bases lay in between. Germline loops: CDR1 LGHNA, CDR2 YSLEER. For the CDR3, the DNA is TGCGCCAGCAGCCAAGGCTGGGGAGGTGGAGAGACCCAGTACTTC. Protein product: CASSQGWGGGETQYF.

The rearrangement joins TRBV7-8 to TRBJ1-3; D not resolved. V lost 1 base and J lost 1, with 8 bases in between. CDR1 is SGHVS, CDR2 FQNEAQ, per germline. The CDR3 spans 15 residues. The CDR3 is CASSLGRTSGNTIYF. Written as DNA, the CDR3 is TGTGCCAGCAGCTTAGGCCGGACGTCTGGAAACACCATATATTTT.

The genes are TRBV11-3 and TRBJ2-2; TRBD2 might be the D (6 bases). The V end was cut by 5 bases, the J end by 1 base, with 14 bases between. This CDR3 has 16 residues. Looked up from germline, CDR1 is SGHNT and CDR2 is YENEEA. The CDR3 spells CASSRRLGQNTGELFF. CDR3 coding DNA: TGTGCCAGCAGCCGGAGACTAGGTCAGAACACCGGGGAGCTGTTTTTT.

A few counts support this clonotype. J is TRBJ2-5 and V is TRBV20-1, with 7 bases fitting TRBD1. Trimming removed 0 bases from V and 5 bases from J; junction bases left unmatched: 9. The CDR3 is 15 amino acids. The V gene's germline CDR1 is DFQATT and CDR2 SNEGSKA (reference sequence). The CDR3 is CSARDPRDRWETQYF. The DNA of the CDR3 is TGCAGTGCTAGAGATCCCCGGGACAGATGGGAGACCCAGTACTTC.

This clonotype was counted a few times. This chain uses TRBV7-9 with TRBJ1-2; no clear D. CDR1 and CDR2 (germline): SEHNR, FQNEAQ (reference sequence). The CDR3 sequence is 14 residues long. Trimming took off 5 bases at V and 5 bases at J, with 15 bases between the two ends. The CDR3 coding sequence is TGTGCCAGCAGCGCCCCTGGGATAGAGTATGGCTACACCTTC. It is translated as CASSAPGIEYGYTF. Together with reference TRBV7-9 and TRBJ1-2, the CDR3 gives the full variable domain: DTGVSQNPRHKITKRGQNVTFRCDPISEHNRLYWYRQTLGQGPEFLTYFQNEAQLEKSRLLSDRFSAERPKGSFSTLEIQRTEQGDSAMYLCASSAPGIEYGYTFGSGTRLTVV.

The V and J genes are TRBV4-2 and TRBJ2-2, with TRBD2 matching 13 bases. Germline V gene lookup returns CDR1 LGHNA and CDR2 YNFKEQ. The junction had 11 bases not matched to a gene; V was cut back by 3 bases and J by 4 bases. The CDR3 extends over 19 amino acids. The CDR3 here is CASSHRTSGGRTGTGELFF. For the CDR3, the DNA is TGTGCCAGCAGCCATAGGACTAGCGGGGGACGAACAGGCACCGGGGAGCTGTTTTTT.

V and J are TRBV7-8 and TRBJ2-3; D is uncertain. The length of the CDR3 is 13 residues. V dropped 6 bases and J dropped 3 bases, with 10 bases sitting between them. The germline gives CDR1 SGHVS, CDR2 FQNEAQ. CDR3 protein: CASRPVGTDTQYF. The CDR3 bases are TGTGCCAGCAGGCCTGTGGGGACAGATACGCAGTATTTT. The whole variable domain, remainder taken from reference TRBV7-8 and TRBJ2-3, is GAGVSQSPRYKVAKRGQDVALRCDPISGHVSLFWYQQALGQGPEFLTYFQNEAQLDKSGLPSDRFFAERPEGSVSTLKIQRTQQEDSAVYLCASRPVGTDTQYFGPGTRLTVL.

This chain joins TRBV15 and TRBJ2-3; TRBD1 aligns across 8 bases. Germline V gene sequence: CDR1 LNHNV, CDR2 YYDKDF (reference sequence). V gave up 1 base and J gave up 4 bases; unmatched junction bases: 7. The CDR3 covers 16 residues. CDR3 DNA: TGTGCCACCAGCAGAGCGACCAGGGGGCGGTCAGATACGCAGTATTTT. It codes for CATSRATRGRSDTQYF.

The sample holds a few counts of this clonotype. The chain employs TRBV4-1 and TRBJ1-1; the D is unclear. The CDR3 is 14 amino acids. CDR1 and CDR2 from the germline V gene are MGHRA and YSYEKL. Trimming cost V 1 base and J 3 bases, with 9 bases left between them. This chain's CDR3 is CASSQGSGYTEAFF. The CDR3 DNA reads TGCGCCAGCAGCCAAGGTTCCGGTTACACTGAAGCTTTCTTT.

This clonotype was counted only a few times. V is TRBV4-3 and J is TRBJ1-2; 8 bases are a match to TRBD1. The CDR3 spans 15 residues. The germline CDR1 and CDR2 sequences are LGHNA and YSLEER. Trimming cost V 0 bases and J 4 bases; bases outside gene matches: 4. CDR3: CASSQDPGTGYGYTF. DNA of the CDR3: TGCGCCAGCAGCCAAGACCCAGGGACAGGCTATGGCTACACCTTC.

The chain combines TRBV7-9 with TRBJ2-2; no reliable D call. The CDR3 loop spans 17 amino acids. The germline V and J ends were trimmed by 6 bases and 6 bases, with 23 bases remaining between them. Per the germline V gene, CDR1 is SEHNR and CDR2 is FQNEAQ (reference sequence). CDR3 residues: CASSRSSVGYDSGELFF. CDR3 DNA: TGTGCCAGCAGTCGCTCGTCGGTGGGGTACGACTCCGGGGAGCTGTTTTTT.

This sequence joins TRBV7-9 and TRBJ1-3, with TRBD1 as a possible D gene (5 bases). V dropped 5 bases and J dropped 3 bases, with 20 bases sitting between them. The CDR3 has 17 amino acids. Germline assignment: CDR1 SEHNR and CDR2 FQNEAQ (reference sequence). CDR3 residues: CASSSQGIRIYGNTIYF. The CDR3 nucleotides are TGTGCCAGCAGCAGCCAGGGTATAAGGATTTATGGAAACACCATATATTTT. The variable domain in full, with the rest retrieved from reference TRBV7-9 and TRBJ1-3, is DTGVSQNPRHKITKRGQNVTFRCDPISEHNRLYWYRQTLGQGPEFLTYFQNEAQLEKSRLLSDRFSAERPKGSFSTLEIQRTEQGDSAMYLCASSSQGIRIYGNTIYFGEGSWLTVV.

This chain links TRBV4-1 with TRBJ1-5, with D possibly TRBD1 on 5 matching bases. The germline gives CDR1 MGHRA, CDR2 YSYEKL. The ends were cut back, 2 bases at V and 6 bases at J, with 11 bases in the middle. CDR3 length: 14 residues. The CDR3 protein is CASSQYQGGQPQHF. The CDR3 coding sequence is TGCGCCAGCAGCCAATATCAGGGCGGTCAGCCCCAGCATTTT.

This clonotype was counted between two and nine times. The V gene is TRBV27, the J gene TRBJ2-7; maybe TRBD2 (6 bases). V dropped 3 bases and J dropped 2 bases, with 14 bases sitting between them. This CDR3 spans 15 amino acids. Germline V gene lookup returns CDR1 MNHEY and CDR2 SMNVEV (reference sequence). The CDR3 sequence: CASSLTRGEAYEQYF. The CDR3 DNA sequence: TGTGCCAGCAGTTTGACTAGAGGTGAGGCCTACGAGCAGTACTTC.

The gene calls are TRBV18 and TRBJ2-2; 8 nucleotides agree with TRBD2. V trimming: 2 bases; J trimming: 3 bases; junction bases outside the gene matches: 5. This CDR3 has 16 amino acids. Germline CDR1 is KGHSH and CDR2 is LQKENI. The CDR3, as DNA: TGTGCCAGCTCACCATCAGCGGGGGCCGACACCGGGGAGCTGTTTTTT. Translated, it gives CASSPSAGADTGELFF.

This clonotype was seen a handful of times. V usage is TRBV5-5 and J usage is TRBJ1-2; D unclear. The V end lost 3 bases, the J end lost 6 bases, and 9 bases lay between the germline ends. This CDR3 comprises 12 residues. CDR1 SGHKS and CDR2 YYEKEE come from the germline V gene (reference sequence). The CDR3 DNA is TGTGCCAGCAGCTCCTATGGGAATGGCTACACCTTC. It is translated as CASSSYGNGYTF. Supplemented by reference TRBV5-5 and TRBJ1-2, the full variable domain reads DAGVTQSPTHLIKTRGQQVTLRCSPISGHKSVSWYQQVLGQGPQFIFQYYEKEERGRGNFPDRFSARQFPNYSSELNVNALLLGDSALYLCASSSYGNGYTFGSGTRLTVV.

This sequence joins TRBV6-1 and TRBJ2-7, with TRBD1 matching over 8 bases. In germline, CDR1 is MNHNS, CDR2 SASEGT. The junction had 8 bases not matched to a gene; V was cut back by 7 bases and J by 6 bases. The CDR3 contains 13 residues. The CDR3 loop reads CASTPDRGSEQYF. The CDR3 nucleotides read TGTGCCAGCACCCCCGACAGGGGAAGCGAGCAGTACTTC.